The 26 T cell receptor beta chains reported below all come from one sample, sequenced in a study of blood T cell repertoires in COVID-19. Profiling relied on immunoSEQ multiplex PCR, and the TCRdb table lists in-frame clones only, not all of them. The table shows roughly 120,000 clones, with about 90% occurring only once. The specimen sequenced was peripheral blood. The source of these receptors is a human donor in a cohort sampled during active COVID-19.

This chain uses TRBV5-1 with TRBJ2-7; weak D call: TRBD2 (6 bases). The germline V gene encodes CDR1 SGHRS and CDR2 YFSETQ. The CDR3 has 15 amino acids. V was trimmed by 1 base and J by 2 bases, leaving 13 bases between them. The chain's CDR3 is CASSLTPGLPYEQYF. Written as DNA, the CDR3 is TGCGCCAGCAGCTTGACTCCGGGACTGCCCTACGAGCAGTACTTC.

V gene TRBV14 combines with J gene TRBJ2-3; D is unclear. CDR3 size: 11 residues. V lost 4 bases to trimming and J lost 3 bases, with 2 bases between them. Germline lookup yields CDR1 SGHDN and CDR2 FVKESK. The CDR3 spells CASSLTDTQYF. In nucleotides, the CDR3 is TGTGCCAGCAGCCTAACAGATACGCAGTATTTT. The full variable domain, with the rest looked up from reference TRBV14 and TRBJ2-3, is EAGVTQFPSHSVIEKGQTVTLRCDPISGHDNLYWYRRVMGKEIKFLLHFVKESKQDESGMPNNRFLAERTGGTYSTLKVQPAELEDSGVYFCASSLTDTQYFGPGTRLTVL.

The J gene is TRBJ2-5, the V gene TRBV5-1, with 8 bases identical to TRBD2. Germline V lookup: CDR1 SGHRS, CDR2 YFSETQ. The CDR3 totals 14 residues. Germline trimming cut 2 bases from V and 5 bases from J; bases unmatched to any gene: 5. The CDR3 DNA follows: TGCGCCAGCAGCTTTGGGACTAGTCGCGAGACCCAGTACTTC. This encodes CASSFGTSRETQYF.

V is TRBV5-1 and J is TRBJ2-7; 7 nucleotides line up with TRBD1. Germline-derived CDR1 and CDR2 are SGHRS and YFSETQ. V shed 8 bases, J shed 2 bases, and the junction held 7 bases outside the gene matches. The CDR3 totals 13 residues. The CDR3 spells CASRDSAPYEQYF. The DNA of the CDR3 is TGCGCCAGTCGGGACAGTGCGCCCTACGAGCAGTACTTC. Using reference TRBV5-1 and TRBJ2-7 for the parts outside the CDR3, the full variable domain is KAGVTQTPRYLIKTRGQQVTLSCSPISGHRSVSWYQQTPGQGLQFLFEYFSETQRNKGNFPGRFSGRQFSNSRSEMNVSTLELGDSALYLCASRDSAPYEQYFGPGTRLTVT.

The genes are TRBV24-1 and TRBJ2-1; 14 bases are a match to TRBD2. V was pared by 9 bases and J by 2 bases, with 5 bases of the junction left unmatched. Germline CDR1 reads KGHDR; CDR2 reads SFDVKD. This CDR3 region has 16 residues. The CDR3 region is CATGTSGSGPYNEQFF. The CDR3 DNA reads as TGTGCCACCGGGACTAGCGGGAGTGGACCCTACAATGAGCAGTTCTTC.

The table lists this clone with a few counts. This rearrangement joins TRBV4-2 to TRBJ2-3; D possibly corresponds to TRBD2 (7 bases). Germline V gene lookup returns CDR1 LGHNA and CDR2 YNFKEQ. Between the trimmed V and J ends, which lost 7 bases and 4 bases, there was a span of 18 bases. The CDR3 runs to 15 residues. The CDR3 DNA follows: TGTGCCAGCAACCGGGGGGCGGAGAACGCAGATACGCAGTATTTT. Translated, it gives CASNRGAENADTQYF.

Only one count was recorded for this clone. The V and J genes are TRBV19 and TRBJ1-1; D is undetermined. The CDR3 sequence is 12 residues long. V dropped 7 bases and J dropped 8 bases, with 14 bases sitting between them. Germline CDR1 is LNHDA and CDR2 is SQIVND (reference sequence). This CDR3 is CASNTIGGEAFF. The CDR3 region has the DNA TGTGCCAGTAACACGATCGGAGGGGAAGCTTTCTTT.

This clone has only one observation. The chain carries TRBV10-1 and TRBJ1-3, with 7 positions matching TRBD1. Germline V gene data show CDR1 as WNHNN and CDR2 as SYGVQD (reference sequence). V was pared by 6 bases and J by 0 bases, with 8 bases of the junction left unmatched. CDR3 length: 16 amino acids. This chain's CDR3 is CASSPDRALSGNTIYF. DNA of the CDR3: TGCGCCAGCAGCCCAGACAGGGCCCTCTCTGGAAACACCATATATTTT.

The genes are TRBV5-5 and TRBJ1-1; D is undetermined. The germline V gene has CDR1 SGHKS and CDR2 YYEKEE (reference sequence). The ends were cut back, 4 bases at V and 1 base at J, with 11 bases in the middle. The CDR3 totals 14 residues. The CDR3 DNA follows: TGTGCCAGCAGCCCGGTAAGGAGGAACACTGAAGCTTTCTTT. It codes for CASSPVRRNTEAFF.

CDR3 residues: CASRGGQAPQETQYF. The CDR3 region has the DNA TGTGCCAGCAGAGGGGGACAGGCGCCACAAGAGACCCAGTACTTC. The gene calls are TRBV2 and TRBJ2-5; 8 bases are shared with TRBD1. The germline gives CDR1 SNHLY, CDR2 FYNNEI. Trimming at V came to 6 bases and at J to 2 bases, leaving 8 bases not matched to a gene. The CDR3 has 15 amino acids.

The rearrangement uses TRBV6-5 and TRBJ1-2; possibly TRBD1 for D (6 bases). The V and J ends lost 6 bases and 4 bases respectively, with 15 bases between them. The germline V gene has CDR1 MNHEY and CDR2 SVGAGI. The CDR3 length is 14 residues. The CDR3 is CASSTPADSYGYTF. For the CDR3, the DNA is TGTGCCAGCAGCACCCCCGCGGACAGCTATGGCTACACCTTC.

The V gene is TRBV18, the J gene TRBJ2-1, with D perhaps matching TRBD2 (6 bases). Germline V gene lookup returns CDR1 KGHSH and CDR2 LQKENI. The CDR3 is 15 amino acids. With 3 bases removed from V and 7 bases from J, the gap between germline ends came to 16 bases. The DNA of the CDR3 is TGTGCCAGCTCACCCCTGGAGGGGCGGAAGAATGAGCAGTTCTTC. Its protein is CASSPLEGRKNEQFF.

The DNA for the CDR3 is TGTGCCAGCAGCGCTCTACCCGGACAGGGAAACACTGAAGCTTTCTTT. Protein sequence: CASSALPGQGNTEAFF. The chain is built from TRBV6-4 and TRBJ1-1; 8 bases agree with TRBD1. Germline V gene data show CDR1 as MRHNA and CDR2 as SNTAGT. Germline trimming cut 6 bases from V and 2 bases from J; bases unmatched to any gene: 11. CDR3 size: 16 residues.

CDR3: CASSSNRGVVYGYTF. CDR3 DNA sequence: TGTGCCAGCAGCTCAAATCGGGGGGTAGTGTATGGCTACACCTTC. This chain uses TRBV6-6 with TRBJ1-2; D perhaps matches TRBD1 (5 bases). The CDR3 sequence is 15 residues long. Trimming pared 6 bases from V and 5 bases from J, leaving 19 bases between. Germline CDR1 reads MNHNY; CDR2 reads SVGAGI (reference sequence).

This chain links TRBV19 with TRBJ2-7, with TRBD2 identical over 11 bases. The CDR3 is 15 residues long. J gave up 2 bases and V 5 bases, and 5 bases lay outside the gene matches. The germline V gene encodes CDR1 LNHDA and CDR2 SQIVND (reference sequence). This chain's CDR3 is CASSSGTSGTYEQYF. CDR3 nucleotide sequence: TGTGCCAGTAGTTCCGGGACTAGCGGAACCTACGAGCAGTACTTC. Full variable domain (remainder filled in from reference TRBV19 and TRBJ2-7): DGGITQSPKYLFRKEGQNVTLSCEQNLNHDAMYWYRQDPGQGLRLIYYSQIVNDFQKGDIAEGYSVSREKKESFPLTVTSAQKNPTAFYLCASSSGTSGTYEQYFGPGTRLTVT.

The chain is built from TRBV27 and TRBJ2-7, with 7 bases that match TRBD1. The trim removed 4 bases at V and 7 bases at J, leaving 10 bases unmatched. Per the germline V gene, CDR1 is MNHEY and CDR2 is SMNVEV (reference sequence). CDR3 size: 14 residues. The CDR3 is CASSSGQVGAEQYF. CDR3 bases: TGTGCCAGCAGTTCAGGACAGGTGGGAGCGGAGCAGTACTTC.

The V and J genes are TRBV5-1 and TRBJ2-7, with 10 bases aligning to TRBD1. Germline loops: CDR1 SGHRS, CDR2 YFSETQ. Trimming at V came to 4 bases and at J to 3 bases, leaving 10 bases not matched to a gene. The CDR3 has 16 amino acids. This CDR3 reads CASSDERQGAGYEQYF. In nucleotides, the CDR3 is TGCGCCAGCAGCGATGAGCGACAGGGGGCGGGCTACGAGCAGTACTTC.

This rearrangement joins TRBV19 to TRBJ1-1; possible D gene TRBD1, 6 bases. CDR1 is LNHDA, CDR2 SQIVND, per germline (reference sequence). The CDR3 consists of 14 residues. Trimming removed 3 bases at V and 6 bases at J, with 14 bases between. The CDR3 loop reads CASSMYIRQAEAFF. The CDR3 coding sequence is TGTGCCAGTAGTATGTACATAAGACAGGCTGAAGCTTTCTTT.

The chain employs TRBV30 and TRBJ2-5; D gene uncertain. The CDR3 runs 13 residues. V shed 0 bases and J shed 2 bases, with 7 bases lying between them. Germline values: CDR1 GTSNPN, CDR2 SVGIG (reference sequence). The CDR3 sequence: CAWSVTSQETQYF. The CDR3 bases are TGTGCCTGGAGTGTAACATCACAAGAGACCCAGTACTTC.

The gene calls are TRBV19 and TRBJ1-2; D is possibly TRBD1 (5 bases). The V end was cut by 0 bases, the J end by 3 bases, with 8 bases between. The CDR3 runs 14 residues. Germline loops: CDR1 LNHDA, CDR2 SQIVND (reference sequence). The DNA of the CDR3 is TGTGCCAGTAGTATAGATGGCAGGGACTATGGCTACACCTTC. As protein: CASSIDGRDYGYTF.

The chain uses TRBV3-1 (or the pseudogene TRBV3-2) and TRBJ2-7; the match to TRBD1 covers 10 bases. Unmatched junction bases numbered 7, after V lost 3 bases and J lost 2 bases. This CDR3 is built from 16 residues. The V gene's germline CDR1 is LGHDT and CDR2 YNNKEL (reference sequence). The CDR3 is CASSQRGTGVTYEQYF. CDR3 sequence (DNA): TGTGCCAGCAGCCAGCGGGGGACAGGGGTGACCTACGAGCAGTACTTC.

This sequence joins TRBV10-1 and TRBJ2-5; the D is unclear. In germline, CDR1 is WNHNN, CDR2 SYGVQD (reference sequence). V lost 3 bases, J lost 4 bases, and 3 bases lay in between. The CDR3 spans 11 residues. Here the CDR3 DNA reads TGCGCCAGCAGTGACGGAGAGACCCAGTACTTC. Translating it yields CASSDGETQYF.

V and J are TRBV7-2 and TRBJ2-3; 10 positions match TRBD2. Germline CDR1 is SGHTA and CDR2 is FQGNSA. V lost 1 base and J lost 3; bases outside the gene matches: 4. CDR3 length equals 16 residues. CDR3 DNA: TGTGCCAGCAGCTTAGTGGCTAGCGGGAGAACAGATACGCAGTATTTT. It yields the protein CASSLVASGRTDTQYF.

The sample holds one count of this clone. This rearrangement joins TRBV7-2 to TRBJ2-7, with D possibly matching TRBD2 (6 bases). This CDR3 comprises 16 residues. Trimming shortened V by 1 base and J by 3 bases, and 16 bases separated the two germline ends. Germline CDR1 is SGHTA and CDR2 is FQGNSA. The CDR3 DNA follows: TGTGCCAGCAGCTTAGGGGGCGGGGTACGGGTCTACGAGCAGTACTTC. Protein product: CASSLGGGVRVYEQYF.

The chain is built from TRBV9 and TRBJ2-7; the D gene is possibly TRBD1 (6 bases). CDR3 length: 14 amino acids. From germline, CDR1 is SGDLS and CDR2 YYNGEE. Trimming cost V 1 base and J 2 bases, with 10 bases left between them. In nucleotides, the CDR3 is TGTGCCAGCAGCGTAAACAGGGAACCCTACGAGCAGTACTTC. Translating it yields CASSVNREPYEQYF.

J is TRBJ1-4 and V is TRBV3-1 (or the pseudogene TRBV3-2); maybe TRBD1 (6 bases). This CDR3 is built from 15 residues. Germline CDR1 is LGHDT and CDR2 is YNNKEL (reference sequence). Between the trimmed V and J ends, which lost 0 bases and 7 bases, there was a span of 12 bases. Written as DNA, the CDR3 is TGTGCCAGCAGCCAAGAAGTGACAGGAGGTGAAAAACTGTTTTTT. Its translation: CASSQEVTGGEKLFF.